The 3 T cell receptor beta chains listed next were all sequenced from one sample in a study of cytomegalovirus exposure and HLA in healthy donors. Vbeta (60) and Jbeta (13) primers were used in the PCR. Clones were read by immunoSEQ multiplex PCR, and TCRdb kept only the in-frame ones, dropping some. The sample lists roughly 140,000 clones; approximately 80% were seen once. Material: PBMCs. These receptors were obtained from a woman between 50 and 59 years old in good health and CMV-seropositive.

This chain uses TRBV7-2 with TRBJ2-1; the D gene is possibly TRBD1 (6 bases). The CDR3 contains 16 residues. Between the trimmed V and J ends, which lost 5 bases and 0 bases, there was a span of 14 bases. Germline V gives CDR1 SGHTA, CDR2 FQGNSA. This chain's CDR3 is CASSPRTVRSYNEQFF. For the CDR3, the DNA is TGTGCCAGCAGCCCTAGGACAGTGCGCTCCTACAATGAGCAGTTCTTC.

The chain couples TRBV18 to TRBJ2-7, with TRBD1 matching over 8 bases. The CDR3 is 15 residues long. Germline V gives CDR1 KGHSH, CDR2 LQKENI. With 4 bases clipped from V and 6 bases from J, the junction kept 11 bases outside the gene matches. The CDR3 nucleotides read TGTGCCAGCTCACTTTTAGACAGGGGAGAAGGCGAGCAGTACTTC. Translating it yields CASSLLDRGEGEQYF.

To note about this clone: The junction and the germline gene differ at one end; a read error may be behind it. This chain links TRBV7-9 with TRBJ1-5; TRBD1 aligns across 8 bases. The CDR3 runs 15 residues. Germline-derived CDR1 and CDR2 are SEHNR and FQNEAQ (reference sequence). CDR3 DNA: TGTTCCAGCAGCTTAGGCGGCAGGGGGCCTCAGCCCCAGCATTTT. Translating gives CSSSLGGRGPQPQHF.